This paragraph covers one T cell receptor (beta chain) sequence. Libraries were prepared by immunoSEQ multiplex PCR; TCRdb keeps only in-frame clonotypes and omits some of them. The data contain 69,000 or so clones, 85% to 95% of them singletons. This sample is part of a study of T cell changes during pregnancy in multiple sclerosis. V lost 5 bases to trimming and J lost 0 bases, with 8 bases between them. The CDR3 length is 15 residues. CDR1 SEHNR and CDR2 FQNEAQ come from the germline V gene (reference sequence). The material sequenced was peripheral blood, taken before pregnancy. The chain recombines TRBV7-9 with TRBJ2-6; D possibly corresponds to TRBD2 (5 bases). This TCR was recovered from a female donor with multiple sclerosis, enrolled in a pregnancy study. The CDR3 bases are TGTGCCAGCAGCCCCGCGGGCTCTGGGGCCAACGTCCTGACTTTC. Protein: CASSPAGSGANVLTF.